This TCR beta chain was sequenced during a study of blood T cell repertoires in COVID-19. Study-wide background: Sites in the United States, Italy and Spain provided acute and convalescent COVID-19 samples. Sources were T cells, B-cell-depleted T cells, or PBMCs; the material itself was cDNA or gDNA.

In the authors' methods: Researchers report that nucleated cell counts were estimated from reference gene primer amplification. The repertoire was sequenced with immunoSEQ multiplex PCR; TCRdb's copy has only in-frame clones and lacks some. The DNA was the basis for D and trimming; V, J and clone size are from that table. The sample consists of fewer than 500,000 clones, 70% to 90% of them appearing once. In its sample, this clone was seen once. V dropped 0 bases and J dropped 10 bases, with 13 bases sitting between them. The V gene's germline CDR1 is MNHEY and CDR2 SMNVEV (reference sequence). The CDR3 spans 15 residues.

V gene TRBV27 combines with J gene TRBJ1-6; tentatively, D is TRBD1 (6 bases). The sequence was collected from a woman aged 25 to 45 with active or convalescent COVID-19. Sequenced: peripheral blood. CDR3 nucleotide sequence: TGTGCCAGCAGTTTATCGAAACAGGGTAGCTCACCCCTCCACTTT. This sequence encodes CASSLSKQGSSPLHF.